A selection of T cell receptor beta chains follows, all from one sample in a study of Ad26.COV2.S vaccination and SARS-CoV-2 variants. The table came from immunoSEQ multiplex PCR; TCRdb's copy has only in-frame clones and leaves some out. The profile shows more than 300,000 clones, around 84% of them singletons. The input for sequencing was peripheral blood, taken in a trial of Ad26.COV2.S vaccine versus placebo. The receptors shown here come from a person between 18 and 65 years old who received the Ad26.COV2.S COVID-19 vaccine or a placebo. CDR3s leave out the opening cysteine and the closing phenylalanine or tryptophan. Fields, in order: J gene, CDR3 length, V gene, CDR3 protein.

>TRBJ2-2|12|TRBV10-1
ASRLDTNTGELF
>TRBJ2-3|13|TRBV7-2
ASSLGTGRADTQY
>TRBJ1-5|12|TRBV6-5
ASSYGAGNQPQH
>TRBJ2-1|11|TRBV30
AWGGGAYNEQF
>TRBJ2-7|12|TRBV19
ASSIDRVAYEQY
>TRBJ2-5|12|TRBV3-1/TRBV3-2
ASSQGGARGTQY
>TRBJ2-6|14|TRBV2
ASSRDLLAGANVLT
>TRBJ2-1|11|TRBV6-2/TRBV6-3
ASSRDRWNEQF
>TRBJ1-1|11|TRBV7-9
ASSLATGLEPF
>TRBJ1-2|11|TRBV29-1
SVVGWGNYGYT
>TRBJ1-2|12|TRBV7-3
ASSPTQGSSGYT
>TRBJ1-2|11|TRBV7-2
ASSLVRLLGYT
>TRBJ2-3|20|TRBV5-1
ASSLASQVPRYREGFTDTQY
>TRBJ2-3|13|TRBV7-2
ASSLRLAGTDTQY
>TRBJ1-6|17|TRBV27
ASSFSAWVGAPYNSPLH
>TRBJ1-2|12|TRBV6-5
ASRRTGTNYGYT
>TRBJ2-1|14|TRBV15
ATSSGTSGGENEQF
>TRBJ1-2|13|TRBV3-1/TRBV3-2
ASSQPRTGGYGYT
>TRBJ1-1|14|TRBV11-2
ASSLDPTGVNTEAF
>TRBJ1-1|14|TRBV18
ASSPPETGGDGEAF
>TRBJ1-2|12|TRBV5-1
ASSFGSGYYGYT
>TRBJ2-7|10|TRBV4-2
ASSQDGHEQY
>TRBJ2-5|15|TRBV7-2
ASSLSQAGARGETQY
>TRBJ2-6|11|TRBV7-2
ASRGSGANVLT
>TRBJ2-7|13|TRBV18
ASSPIRRSRSEQY
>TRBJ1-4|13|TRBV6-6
ASSFTHLPNEKLF
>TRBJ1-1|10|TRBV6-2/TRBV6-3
ASSTGLPSAF
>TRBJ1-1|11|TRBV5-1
ASSNTLVTEAF
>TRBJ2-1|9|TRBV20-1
SARAYSEQF
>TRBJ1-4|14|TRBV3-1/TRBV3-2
ASSQGYQGAGEKLF
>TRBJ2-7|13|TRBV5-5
ASSFPSGGSHEQY
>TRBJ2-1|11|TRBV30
AWSIMTHNEQF
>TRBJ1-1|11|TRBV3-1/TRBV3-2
ASSQRTGSEAF
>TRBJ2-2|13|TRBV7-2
ASRPRTGSTGELF
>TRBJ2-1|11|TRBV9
ASSRTSYNEQF
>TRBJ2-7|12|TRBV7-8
ASSVGGQSDEQY
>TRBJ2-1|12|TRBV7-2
ASSLGGMANEQF
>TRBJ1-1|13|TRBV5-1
ASSQLTGQNTEAF
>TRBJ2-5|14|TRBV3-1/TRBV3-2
ASSQGLSGGYETQY
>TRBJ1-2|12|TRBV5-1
ASSQDSTPGGYT
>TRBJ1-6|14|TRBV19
ASTPRGSLDNSPLH
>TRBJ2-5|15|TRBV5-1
ASSWARTAPLQETQY
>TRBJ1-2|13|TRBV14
ASTDREGGLRGYT
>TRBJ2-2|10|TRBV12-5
ASGLEPGELF
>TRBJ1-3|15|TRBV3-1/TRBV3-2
ASSFQGGGVKGNTIY
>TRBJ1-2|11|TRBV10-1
ASSEDRFYGYT
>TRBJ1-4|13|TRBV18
ASSPPGTPEEKLF
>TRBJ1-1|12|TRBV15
ATSRDGGSTEAF
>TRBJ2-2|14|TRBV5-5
ASSVRGGAGTGELF
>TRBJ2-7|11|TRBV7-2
ASSPTEINEQY
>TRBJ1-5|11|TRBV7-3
ASSSGVNQPQH
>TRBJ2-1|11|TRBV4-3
ASSQETSNEQF